The rows below give T cell receptor beta chains drawn from one sample of a study of beta chain features in type 1 diabetes. Assay used: immunoSEQ multiplex PCR; TCRdb lists only in-frame clones, some missing. The data contain about 230,000 clones, over 8.5% of them singletons. Sequencing was carried out using naive CD4+ T cells from blood. These receptors were obtained from a woman younger than 35 in good health. Each CDR3 is given with its conserved first and last residue. A D gene is named only where the DNA matches it firmly. The listing skips clone size in some rows; elsewhere it reads once, few, many or a size class.

j_gene	v_gene	d_gene	abundance	CDR3nt	CDR3aa
TRBJ2-1	TRBV2	TRBD2	few	TGTGCCAGCAGTGAATCGGGGGGGCCATACAATGAGCAGTTCTTC	CASSESGGPYNEQFF
TRBJ2-3	TRBV9	-	-	TGTGCCAGCAGCGTCGACAGCGTAGATACGCAGTATTTT	CASSVDSVDTQYF
TRBJ2-7	TRBV30	TRBD2	few	TGTGCCTGGATCGCGGGGGTGGCGGGCGAGCAGTACTTC	CAWIAGVAGEQYF
TRBJ2-3	TRBV29-1	-	few	TGCAGCGTGGGGGGAGACGGGAGCGTAGTAGATACGCAGTATTTT	CSVGGDGSVVDTQYF
TRBJ2-7	TRBV6-1	TRBD1	-	TGTGCCAGCAGAAGGGACAGTCCCTACGAGCAGTACTTC	CASRRDSPYEQYF
TRBJ2-1	TRBV5-6	TRBD2	-	TGTGCCAGCAGCGGACTTACTAGCGGGAGATCCAATGAGCAGTTCTTC	CASSGLTSGRSNEQFF
TRBJ2-7	TRBV12-5	-	-	TGTGCTAGTGGTTTGCCCCGCGGCGAGCAGTACTTC	CASGLPRGEQYF
TRBJ2-1	TRBV14	TRBD2	once	TGTGCCAGCAGCCAAGGTTTAGCGGGAGGAGGGGAATACAATGAGCAGTTCTTC	CASSQGLAGGGEYNEQFF
TRBJ2-2	TRBV30	-	few	TGTGCCTGGTCCGGGACACCGGGTGAGGCCGGGGAGCTGTTTTTT	CAWSGTPGEAGELFF
TRBJ2-3	TRBV5-1	-	-	TGCGCCAGCAGCCTTGGCAACCCCACAGATACGCAGTATTTT	CASSLGNPTDTQYF
TRBJ1-2	TRBV5-1	TRBD1	-	TGCGCCAGCAGCTTACAGGGGGCAAATGGCTACACCTTC	CASSLQGANGYTF
TRBJ2-1	TRBV5-1	TRBD2	-	TGCGCCAGCCGGACTAGCGGTTCCTACAATGAGCAGTTCTTC	CASRTSGSYNEQFF
TRBJ2-7	TRBV5-1	TRBD1	-	TGCGCCAGCAGCTTGGGGGACAGGAGCTCCTACGAGCAGTACTTC	CASSLGDRSSYEQYF
TRBJ2-7	TRBV28	TRBD1	few	TGTGCCAGCAGTGTGCCGGGACAGGGGCTGTACTTC	CASSVPGQGLYF
TRBJ2-1	TRBV5-6	-	-	TGTGCCAGCAGCGAACTAGGGGGTTTCCACAATGAGCAGTTCTTC	CASSELGGFHNEQFF
TRBJ2-2	TRBV19	-	few	TGTGCCAGTAGTACTCCGGGCCAGCGGTCGACCGGGGAGCTGTTTTTT	CASSTPGQRSTGELFF
TRBJ2-3	TRBV15	-	-	TGTGCCACCAGCAGAGGGACGGGGGCAGATACGCAGTATTTT	CATSRGTGADTQYF
TRBJ2-5	TRBV5-4	TRBD2	few	TGTGCCAGCAGCAAGACTAGCGGGACCCAAGAGACCCAGTACTTC	CASSKTSGTQETQYF
TRBJ2-3	TRBV6-5	TRBD1	-	TGTGCCAGCACTCCAGGGGGCTACACAGATACGCAGTATTTT	CASTPGGYTDTQYF
TRBJ2-1	TRBV30	TRBD2	-	TGTGCCTGGAGTGAACCGCCAGCGGGCGGGGGTGAGCAGTTCTTC	CAWSEPPAGGGEQFF
TRBJ1-1	TRBV5-4	-	few	TGTGCCAGCAGCTTGGAACAGGGAAGGGACACTGAAGCTTTCTTT	CASSLEQGRDTEAFF
TRBJ1-2	TRBV11-2	-	-	TGTGCCAGCAGCTCGAAGCACAGGGTGGTCCATGGCTACACCTTC	CASSSKHRVVHGYTF
TRBJ1-6	TRBV5-6	TRBD1	-	TGTGCCAGCAGTTCCTCGGACAGGCCTAATTCACCCCTCCACTTT	CASSSSDRPNSPLHF
TRBJ2-3	TRBV9	TRBD2	-	TGTGCCAGCAGCGAACTAGCGGAGGTTAGCACAGATACGCAGTATTTT	CASSELAEVSTDTQYF
TRBJ2-1	TRBV7-2	TRBD2	-	TGTGCCAGCAGTTCCCAACTAGCGGGTGACACTCGGGTCTTC	CASSSQLAGDTRVF